A single sample gave rise to the 28 T cell receptor beta chains below, sequenced in a study of blood T cell repertoires in COVID-19. Profiled with immunoSEQ multiplex PCR; TCRdb holds only in-frame clones, not every one. The profile shows fewer than 300,000 clones, roughly 91% of them singletons. The specimen sequenced was peripheral blood. These receptors were obtained from a woman aged 40 to 50 who had recovered from COVID-19.

This chain links TRBV6-5 with TRBJ2-5, with D tentatively TRBD2 (6 bases). CDR1 and CDR2 (germline): MNHEY, SVGAGI. The V end lost 2 bases, the J end lost 5 bases, and 12 bases lay between the germline ends. The CDR3 contains 14 residues. CDR3 protein: CASSYKTSSETQYF. The CDR3 DNA follows: TGTGCCAGCAGTTACAAGACTAGTTCCGAGACCCAGTACTTC.

The rearrangement uses TRBV5-1 and TRBJ2-1, with 10 bases that match TRBD2. This CDR3 region has 14 residues. V trimming: 6 bases; J trimming: 6 bases; junction bases outside the gene matches: 6. Germline lookup yields CDR1 SGHRS and CDR2 YFSETQ. This CDR3 is CASNTAGGGNEQFF. The CDR3 bases are TGCGCCAGCAACACAGCGGGAGGGGGCAATGAGCAGTTCTTC.

CDR3 DNA sequence: TGTGCCAGCACCGTGACAGGGGTGGCCACCGGGGAGCTGTTTTTT. Translated, it gives CASTVTGVATGELFF. This chain connects TRBV5-4 to TRBJ2-2; 8 nucleotides align to TRBD1. The CDR3 covers 15 residues. The V segment lost 6 bases and the J segment 4 bases; nucleotides outside the gene matches: 8. Germline V gene lookup returns CDR1 SGHNT and CDR2 YYREEE (reference sequence).

V is TRBV20-1 and J is TRBJ1-4; no clear D gene. V was shortened by 6 bases and J by 8 bases, with 10 bases between the two germline ends. CDR3 length equals 11 residues. CDR1 is DFQATT and CDR2 is SNEGSKA in the germline V gene (reference sequence). CDR3 residues: CSATTREKLFF. CDR3 nucleotide sequence: TGCAGTGCGACAACTAGGGAAAAACTGTTTTTT.

The V gene is TRBV6-6, the J gene TRBJ1-2; no reliable D call. This CDR3 has 14 residues. The germline V and J ends were trimmed by 4 bases and 2 bases, with 11 bases remaining between them. From germline, CDR1 is MNHNY and CDR2 SVGAGI (reference sequence). The CDR3 loop is CASSFPLENYGYTF. The DNA of the CDR3 is TGTGCCAGCAGTTTCCCACTAGAGAACTATGGCTACACCTTC.

The genes are TRBV19 and TRBJ2-1; tentatively, D is TRBD1 (6 bases). CDR1 is LNHDA, CDR2 SQIVND, per germline (reference sequence). The ends were cut back, 1 base at V and 1 base at J, with 8 bases in the middle. The CDR3 has 15 residues. The CDR3 loop is CASSIGGQSYNEQFF. The CDR3 coding sequence is TGTGCCAGTAGTATAGGGGGGCAGTCCTACAATGAGCAGTTCTTC.

CDR3 region: CATSRDRGASYEQYF. The CDR3 region has the DNA TGTGCCACCAGCAGAGATCGGGGTGCCTCCTACGAGCAGTACTTC. V is TRBV15 and J is TRBJ2-7, with D tentatively TRBD2 (5 bases). The germline CDR1 and CDR2 sequences are LNHNV and YYDKDF (reference sequence). This CDR3 has 15 residues. V lost 0 bases and J 0 bases, leaving 9 bases between the germline ends.

This clone was detected only a few times. The chain links TRBV27 to TRBJ1-1, with D uncertain. The germline V and J ends were trimmed by 2 bases and 3 bases, with 10 bases remaining between them. CDR3 size: 14 residues. Germline V gene data show CDR1 as MNHEY and CDR2 as SMNVEV (reference sequence). CDR3 sequence reads: CASSLEGSYTEAFF. Here the CDR3 DNA reads TGTGCCAGCAGTTTAGAGGGCTCCTACACTGAAGCTTTCTTT.

The chain couples TRBV4-3 to TRBJ2-7; 7 bases align to TRBD2. This CDR3 comprises 16 residues. From germline, CDR1 is LGHNA and CDR2 YSLEER. V lost 0 bases, J lost 2 bases, and 7 bases stayed unmatched. The CDR3 sequence: CASSQDAGLAAYEQYF. The CDR3 DNA is TGCGCCAGCAGCCAAGATGCAGGGCTAGCGGCCTACGAGCAGTACTTC.

The chain is built from TRBV7-2 and TRBJ1-5; possible D gene TRBD1, 6 bases. Deletions cut 4 bases from V and 7 bases from J, with 11 bases between. The CDR3 totals 13 residues. Germline CDR1 reads SGHTA; CDR2 reads FQGNSA. The CDR3 is CASSSLTGQPQHF. The CDR3 bases are TGTGCCAGCAGCTCCCTCACAGGGCAGCCCCAGCATTTT. The variable domain in full, completed from reference TRBV7-2 and TRBJ1-5, reads GAGVSQSPSNKVTEKGKDVELRCDPISGHTALYWYRQSLGQGLEFLIYFQGNSAPDKSGLPSDRFSAERTGGSVSTLTIQRTQQEDSAVYLCASSSLTGQPQHFGDGTRLSIL.

The chain employs TRBV7-8 and TRBJ2-7; D might be TRBD2 (5 bases). CDR3 length: 15 amino acids. Germline lookup yields CDR1 SGHVS and CDR2 FQNEAQ. Between the trimmed V and J ends, which lost 5 bases and 5 bases, there was a span of 19 bases. The DNA for the CDR3 is TGTGCCAGCAGCGCCCCGACCACCGGGATCGACGAGCAGTACTTC. It translates to CASSAPTTGIDEQYF.

The rearrangement links TRBV15 to TRBJ2-3; possible D gene TRBD2, 6 bases. The CDR3 extends over 14 amino acids. Between the trimmed V and J ends, which lost 8 bases and 6 bases, there was a span of 18 bases. Germline CDR1 reads LNHNV; CDR2 reads YYDKDF (reference sequence). For the CDR3, the DNA is TGTGCCACCCGGGGTGGGGGGAGCCCCGATACGCAGTATTTT. Translating gives CATRGGGSPDTQYF.

V is TRBV5-1 and J is TRBJ2-7, with 13 bases identical to TRBD2. Germline values: CDR1 SGHRS, CDR2 YFSETQ. This CDR3 has 15 residues. V lost 4 bases and J lost 2; bases outside the gene matches: 3. This CDR3 is CASSGGTSGTYEQYF. CDR3 DNA: TGCGCCAGCAGCGGGGGGACTAGCGGGACCTACGAGCAGTACTTC.

The chain couples TRBV29-1 to TRBJ2-5; D might be TRBD1 (6 bases). In germline, CDR1 is SQVTM, CDR2 ANQGSEA. Trimming stripped 3 bases from V and 0 bases from J, with 11 bases between. The length of the CDR3 is 14 residues. The CDR3 DNA is TGCAGCGTTGAGGGGGCCCTGTACCAAGAGACCCAGTACTTC. Its translation: CSVEGALYQETQYF.

The CDR3: CASRRTGGGNTIYF. The CDR3, as DNA: TGTGCCAGCAGACGGACAGGGGGCGGAAACACCATATATTTT. V is TRBV11-2 and J is TRBJ1-3, with 11 bases matching TRBD1. This CDR3 contains 14 residues. Germline V CDR1 and CDR2: SGHAT, FQNNGV. Unmatched junction bases numbered 2, after V lost 6 bases and J lost 4 bases.

The rearrangement links TRBV19 to TRBJ1-1; 8 bases are shared with TRBD1. The J segment lost 3 bases and the V segment lost 3 bases, leaving 3 bases of the junction unmatched. CDR3 length: 14 residues. Germline V CDR1 and CDR2: LNHDA, SQIVND (reference sequence). CDR3 sequence reads: CASSIRGLDTEAFF. CDR3 DNA: TGTGCCAGTAGTATCAGGGGGCTAGACACTGAAGCTTTCTTT.

The chain has TRBV18 and TRBJ2-1, with 9 bases aligning to TRBD2. V lost 6 bases to trimming and J lost 5 bases; unmatched junction nucleotides: 11. The CDR3 consists of 16 residues. Germline V gene lookup returns CDR1 KGHSH and CDR2 LQKENI. As DNA, the CDR3 is TGTGCCAGCTCGCGCAGCCTAGCGGGATCAAACAATGAGCAGTTCTTC. Translating it yields CASSRSLAGSNNEQFF.

V is TRBV5-1 and J is TRBJ1-4, with a tentative D call TRBD1 (6 bases). V was shortened by 5 bases and J by 5 bases, with 16 bases between the two germline ends. This CDR3 contains 15 residues. CDR1 is SGHRS, CDR2 YFSETQ, per germline. The CDR3 DNA reads TGCGCCAGCAGGGTTTTTGGGGGCGAAAATGAAAAACTGTTTTTT. Encoded protein: CASRVFGGENEKLFF.

A note on this clone: Additional DNA sequences in this sample encode the identical CDR3. The gene calls are TRBV10-1 and TRBJ2-1, with 7 bases aligning to TRBD1. Losses at the gene ends were 4 bases for V and 4 bases for J; bases not matched to a gene: 4. CDR1 and CDR2 from the germline V gene are WNHNN and SYGVQD (reference sequence). The CDR3 runs to 14 residues. CDR3 coding DNA: TGCGCCAGCAGTGCCGGGGACAGTTACAATGAGCAGTTCTTC. Encoded protein: CASSAGDSYNEQFF.

The chain combines TRBV11-2 with TRBJ2-1, with a tentative D call TRBD2 (6 bases). The CDR3 totals 16 residues. The germline V gene encodes CDR1 SGHAT and CDR2 FQNNGV. Deletions cut 5 bases from V and 0 bases from J, with 14 bases between. CDR3 DNA sequence: TGTGCCAGCAGCCTCCTAGCGAAAAGCTCCTACAATGAGCAGTTCTTC. Protein sequence: CASSLLAKSSYNEQFF.

This chain connects TRBV7-2 to TRBJ2-3, with 10 bases that match TRBD2. Germline V gene lookup returns CDR1 SGHTA and CDR2 FQGNSA. With 5 bases clipped from V and 5 bases from J, the junction kept 10 bases outside the gene matches. The CDR3 is 16 amino acids. This chain's CDR3 is CASSPKAGGGGDTQYF. The CDR3 coding sequence is TGTGCCAGCAGCCCCAAAGCGGGAGGGGGAGGAGATACGCAGTATTTT.

The V and J genes are TRBV6-2 or TRBV6-3 and TRBJ1-2; the D is unclear. The length of the CDR3 is 11 residues. The germline V gene has CDR1 MNHEY and CDR2 SVGEGT. V was cut by 6 bases and J by 8 bases, with 10 bases left in between. The CDR3 bases are TGTGCCAGCAGCACGACTGGCGGCTACACCTTC. This codes for CASSTTGGYTF.

CDR3 loop: CASSDWAGVTDTQYF. CDR3 DNA: TGTGCCAGCAGTGATTGGGCGGGAGTGACAGATACGCAGTATTTT. The chain links TRBV2 to TRBJ2-3; 7 nucleotides agree with TRBD2. Germline loops: CDR1 SNHLY, CDR2 FYNNEI. The CDR3 has 15 amino acids. Trimming cost V 3 bases and J 3 bases; bases outside gene matches: 6. The entire variable domain, with the rest obtained from reference TRBV2 and TRBJ2-3, is as follows: EPEVTQTPSHQVTQMGQEVILRCVPISNHLYFYWYRQILGQKVEFLVSFYNNEISEKSEIFDDQFSVERPDGSNFTLKIRSTKLEDSAMYFCASSDWAGVTDTQYFGPGTRLTVL.

The chain employs TRBV19 and TRBJ2-7, with D perhaps TRBD2 (7 bases). Trimming removed 9 bases from V and 0 bases from J, with 24 bases in between. The germline V gene has CDR1 LNHDA and CDR2 SQIVND (reference sequence). The CDR3 is 17 residues long. The CDR3 sequence is CASRELGGARSSYEQYF. In nucleotides, the CDR3 is TGTGCCAGCAGGGAGCTTGGGGGGGCGAGGAGCTCCTACGAGCAGTACTTC.

The V gene is TRBV5-6, the J gene TRBJ1-2; 7 bases fit TRBD1. Unmatched junction bases numbered 7, after V lost 5 bases and J lost 3 bases. Germline CDR1 and CDR2: SGHDT and YYEEEE. The CDR3 totals 14 residues. CDR3 nucleotide sequence: TGTGCCAGCAGGCGGACAGGTGGGGACTATGGCTACACCTTC. Translating gives CASRRTGGDYGYTF. The complete variable domain, with remaining parts taken from reference TRBV5-6 and TRBJ1-2, reads DAGVTQSPTHLIKTRGQQVTLRCSPKSGHDTVSWYQQALGQGPQFIFQYYEEEERQRGNFPDRFSGHQFPNYSSELNVNALLLGDSALYLCASRRTGGDYGYTFGSGTRLTVV.

This clone is a singleton in its sample. V and J are TRBV6-6 and TRBJ2-7; possibly TRBD1 for D (6 bases). Trimming took off 7 bases at V and 3 bases at J, with 10 bases between the two ends. The CDR3 runs 12 residues. Germline V gene sequence: CDR1 MNHNY, CDR2 SVGAGI (reference sequence). The CDR3 region has the DNA TGTGCCAGCAACCCACAGGGCTACGAGCAGTACTTC. This encodes CASNPQGYEQYF.

The chain carries TRBV6-6 and TRBJ1-2; no clear D. The germline gives CDR1 MNHNY, CDR2 SVGAGI (reference sequence). Trimming removed 0 bases from V and 4 bases from J, with 12 bases in between. The length of the CDR3 is 15 residues. This CDR3 reads CASSYSSRGSYGYTF. The CDR3 DNA reads as TGTGCCAGCAGTTACTCGAGTAGAGGGTCCTATGGCTACACCTTC.

CDR3 DNA sequence: TGTGCCAGCAGTTCACGAAGGGGGTTCGGGAACACTGAAGCTTTCTTT. As protein: CASSSRRGFGNTEAFF. The V call is TRBV27, the J call TRBJ1-1; perhaps TRBD1 as D (6 bases). The CDR3 has 16 amino acids. Germline V gene lookup returns CDR1 MNHEY and CDR2 SMNVEV (reference sequence). Trimming took off 4 bases at V and 1 base at J, with 16 bases between the two ends.